The clone carrying this T cell receptor (beta chain) was seen more than once but under ten times. Clones were sequenced by immunoSEQ multiplex PCR, and TCRdb holds only the in-frame ones, with some missing. In the table there are hundreds of thousands of clones, approximately 85% of which are singletons. This entry is derived from a study of blood T cell repertoires in COVID-19. Specimen: PBMCs or T cells enriched from blood (not recorded which). This TCR came from a woman aged 30 to 39 who had recovered from COVID-19.

This chain's CDR3 is CSVSWGADSPLHF. The CDR3 nucleotides read TGCAGCGTGTCGTGGGGCGCAGATTCACCCCTCCACTTT. The gene calls are TRBV29-1 and TRBJ1-6; weak D call: TRBD1 (5 bases). The ends were cut back, 6 bases at V and 8 bases at J, with 14 bases in the middle. The germline CDR1 and CDR2 sequences are SQVTM and ANQGSEA. This CDR3 region has 13 residues.